This T cell receptor (beta chain) was obtained from a study of blood T cell repertoires in COVID-19. Study-level background: PBMCs, B-cell-depleted T cells, or T cells were the source of the cDNA or gDNA that made up the material.

Which cohort a participant joined came from the clinical history participants gave. Data came from immunoSEQ multiplex PCR; TCRdb stores just in-frame clones and leaves some out. The data contain a few hundred thousand clones, 85% to 90% of them singletons. Germline V gene lookup returns CDR1 LGHDT and CDR2 YNNKEL (reference sequence). The trim removed 10 bases at V and 0 bases at J, leaving 5 bases unmatched. The CDR3 loop spans 14 amino acids. The sample taken for sequencing was PBMCs or T cells enriched from blood (not recorded which). The clonotype originates from a woman younger than 30 who had recovered from COVID-19. V is TRBV3-1 (or the pseudogene TRBV3-2) and J is TRBJ2-2; 7 bases match TRBD1. This CDR3 is CATRQGPNTGELFF. The CDR3 DNA sequence: TGTGCCACCCGACAGGGACCGAACACCGGGGAGCTGTTTTTT.